Sequencing of this TCR beta chain was carried out in a study of T cells in Graves' hyperthyroidism and ophthalmopathy. In the study overall: Peripheral blood was drawn at first diagnosis, prior to all treatment.

The TCR beta CDR3 regions underwent amplification using RNA transcripts as the source. An initial round of RT-PCR targeting the TCR CDR3 relied on the HTBI primer set. MiXCR, run by TCRdb on the multiplex PCR reads, gives a single entry per CDR3 protein. The sample includes 300,000 or so distinct CDR3 sequences, over 15% of them seen just once. Worth noting for this clonotype: Its cognate antigen is unknown.

Broader study findings: The model identified upcoming ophthalmopathy a median about six months ahead of onset.

Patients were excluded for uncontrolled infection, other autoimmune disease, pregnancy or lactation. The CDR3 is made up of 15 amino acids. V was pared by 4 bases and J by 3 bases, with 8 bases of the junction left unmatched. Germline V gene sequence: CDR1 KGHSH, CDR2 LQKENI. The sequence came from a woman aged 45-65 years with Graves' hyperthyroidism. The chain recombines TRBV18 with TRBJ2-7, with 8 bases identical to TRBD1. The sequenced material came from blood. CDR3 nucleotides: TGTGCCAGCTCACAACTAACGGGACAGGTCTACGAGCAGTACTTC. Translated: CASSQLTGQVYEQYF.